These 9 T cell receptor beta chains share one sample of origin, sequenced in a study of T cells in Graves' hyperthyroidism and ophthalmopathy. Researchers took RNA transcripts and amplified the TCR beta CDR3 regions from them. First-round RT-PCR of the TCR CDR3 relied on the HTBI primer set. In TCRdb, the multiplex PCR reads were re-called with MiXCR into one record per CDR3 protein. The sample has 75,000 to 100,000 distinct CDR3 sequences, about 51% seen once. The sample consisted of blood. These TCRs come from a woman between 35 and 50 years old with Graves' hyperthyroidism.

This clonotype has a count of ten or more. The genes are TRBV29-1 and TRBJ2-5; D not resolved. The V gene's germline CDR1 is SQVTM and CDR2 ANQGSEA. The CDR3 contains 13 residues. Trimming stripped 2 bases from V and 5 bases from J, with 12 bases between. The CDR3 DNA reads as TGCAGCGTTGAAAGGCTAGTTACGGAGACCCAGTACTTC. This gives the protein CSVERLVTETQYF.

This chain links TRBV29-1 with TRBJ2-5; D not resolved. CDR1 and CDR2 (germline): SQVTM, ANQGSEA. Trimming took 8 bases from V and 7 from J, leaving 17 bases between them. This CDR3 is 12 amino acids long. CDR3 DNA: TGCAGCCAAGGAACTGATATCGGGACCCAGTACTTC. This encodes CSQGTDIGTQYF.

This clonotype was counted at least ten times. This chain connects TRBV28 to TRBJ2-7, with a tentative D call TRBD1 (5 bases). The CDR3 is 14 residues long. Trimming stripped 2 bases from V and 4 bases from J, with 12 bases between. Germline loops: CDR1 MDHEN, CDR2 SYDVKM. CDR3 nucleotides: TGTGCCAGCAGTTTACTCCAGGGCATATACGAGCAGTACTTC. Translated, it gives CASSLLQGIYEQYF.

J is TRBJ1-3 and V is TRBV25-1; a weak D match, TRBD1 (5 bases). Germline-derived CDR1 and CDR2 are MGHDK and SYGVNS. V was pared by 4 bases and J by 0 bases, with 13 bases between. The CDR3 sequence is 16 residues long. The CDR3 sequence is CASSARDQGSGNTIYF. The CDR3 coding sequence is TGTGCCAGCAGTGCTAGAGATCAGGGCTCTGGAAACACCATATATTTT.

This sequence joins TRBV28 and TRBJ1-1; a possible D gene is TRBD1 (6 bases). This CDR3 is 15 amino acids long. Germline V gives CDR1 MDHEN, CDR2 SYDVKM. V lost 3 bases and J lost 1, with 12 bases in between. The CDR3 DNA is TGTGCCAGCAGTTTTCTTGGGGGCGGGAACACTGAAGCTTTCTTT. Its protein is CASSFLGGGNTEAFF.

The chain combines TRBV7-2 with TRBJ2-6, with a possible D match to TRBD1 (6 bases). In germline, CDR1 is SGHTA, CDR2 FQGNSA. Trimming removed 1 base at V and 5 bases at J, with 12 bases between. This CDR3 is built from 16 residues. CDR3 nucleotide sequence: TGTGCCAGCAGCTTAGGCCGGCAGGGGAGGGCCAACGTCCTGACTTTC. Protein: CASSLGRQGRANVLTF.

This clonotype was detected only once. A much larger clone differs by one base, so this may be a read error. This chain joins TRBV7-2 and TRBJ1-3; possible D gene TRBD1, 5 bases. The V and J ends lost 7 bases and 2 bases respectively, with 12 bases between them. Germline V lookup: CDR1 SGHTA, CDR2 FQGNSA. The CDR3 covers 14 residues. The CDR3 sequence: CASIHRGPGNTIYF. CDR3 in DNA: TGTGCCAGCATCCACCGGGGCCCTGGAAACACCATATATTTT.

The table lists this clonotype with many counts. This chain links TRBV20-1 with TRBJ1-3, with D possibly TRBD1 on 5 matching bases. CDR1 and CDR2 from the germline V gene are DFQATT and SNEGSKA (reference sequence). CDR3 length: 13 residues. With 3 bases removed from V and 5 bases from J, the gap between germline ends came to 11 bases. The CDR3, as DNA: TGCAGTGCTAGTGCAGGGTCTAGAAACACCATATATTTT. This encodes CSASAGSRNTIYF.

About this clonotype: Without the conserved terminal phenylalanine or tryptophan, this CDR3 likely stems from a read error. Because the CDR3's place on the DNA is in doubt, the DNA is left out and the CDR3 is given as listed by TCRdb. This chain uses TRBV29-1 with TRBJ2-2; the D call in the table, TRBD1, was not verified against the DNA. The CDR3 is 10 amino acids in total, end residues counted. Germline-derived CDR1 and CDR2 are SQVTM and ANQGSEA. CDR3 residues: CSVDRDRVGL.